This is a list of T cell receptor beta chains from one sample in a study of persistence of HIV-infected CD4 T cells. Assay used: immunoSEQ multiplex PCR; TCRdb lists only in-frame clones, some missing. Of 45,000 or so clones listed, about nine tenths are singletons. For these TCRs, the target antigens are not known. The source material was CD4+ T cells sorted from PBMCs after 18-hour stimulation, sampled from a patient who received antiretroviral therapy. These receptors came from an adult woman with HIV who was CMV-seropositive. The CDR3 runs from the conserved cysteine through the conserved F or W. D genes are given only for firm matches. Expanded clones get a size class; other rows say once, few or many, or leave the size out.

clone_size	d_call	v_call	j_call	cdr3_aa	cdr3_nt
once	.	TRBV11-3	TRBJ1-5	CASSRRKKGFCNQPQHF	TGTGCCAGCAGCCGAAGAAAAAAGGGGTTCTGCAATCAGCCCCAGCATTTT
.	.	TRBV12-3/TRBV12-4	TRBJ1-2	CASTFMGAGGYTF	TGTGCCAGCACGTTTATGGGGGCTGGTGGCTACACCTTC
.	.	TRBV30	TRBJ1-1	CAWSPPGGRNTEAFF	TGTGCCTGGAGTCCCCCGGGAGGCAGGAACACTGAAGCTTTCTTT
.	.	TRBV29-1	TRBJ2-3	CSVRAYTGVRAAGQYF	TGCAGCGTGCGGGCCTATACGGGGGTCCGGGCGGCCGGGCAGTATTTT
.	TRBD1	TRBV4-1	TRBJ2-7	CASSQVRDRVSEQYF	TGCGCCAGCAGCCAAGTAAGGGACAGGGTATCAGAGCAGTACTTC
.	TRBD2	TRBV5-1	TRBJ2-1	CASSLVVSSGSVNEQFF	TGCGCCAGCAGCTTGGTGGTGTCTAGCGGGAGTGTAAATGAGCAGTTCTTC
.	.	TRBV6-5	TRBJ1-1	CASSKNGDTEAFF	TGTGCCAGCAGTAAGAACGGTGACACTGAAGCTTTCTTT
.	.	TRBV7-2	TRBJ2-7	CASSSRGGYEQYF	TGTGCCAGCAGCTCTAGGGGGGGATACGAGCAGTACTTC
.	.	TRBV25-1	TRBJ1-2	CASSGGGYYGYTF	TGTGCCAGCAGTGGTGGGGGGTACTATGGCTACACCTTC
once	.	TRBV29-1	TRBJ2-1	CSVEGRSSYNEQFF	TGCAGCGTTGAAGGCAGGAGCTCCTACAATGAGCAGTTCTTC
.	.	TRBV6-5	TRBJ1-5	CASSYSRGAGQPQHF	TGTGCCAGCAGTTACTCGAGAGGGGCGGGTCAGCCCCAGCATTTT
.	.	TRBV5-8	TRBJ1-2	CASSFVKDRDF	TGTGCCAGCAGCTTTGTGAAGGACAGAGACTTC
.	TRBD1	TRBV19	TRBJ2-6	CASSIDSPRQGTGANVLTF	TGTGCCAGTAGTATAGATTCCCCACGACAGGGTACTGGGGCCAACGTCCTGACTTTC
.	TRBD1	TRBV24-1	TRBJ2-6	CATSPGQGELGANVLTF	TGTGCCACCAGCCCCGGACAGGGTGAGTTGGGGGCCAACGTCCTGACTTTC
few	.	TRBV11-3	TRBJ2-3	CASSSRGTDTQYF	TGTGCCAGCAGCTCCAGGGGCACAGATACGCAGTATTTT
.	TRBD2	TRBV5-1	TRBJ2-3	CASSLRLAGSTDTQYF	TGCGCCAGCAGCCTAAGACTAGCGGGGAGCACAGATACGCAGTATTTT
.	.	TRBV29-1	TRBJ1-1	CSVYSGIRNTEAFF	TGCAGCGTTTACTCTGGGATTAGGAACACTGAAGCTTTCTTT
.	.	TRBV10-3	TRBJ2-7	CAISVHRSSYEQYF	TGTGCCATCAGTGTCCATCGGAGCTCCTACGAGCAGTACTTC
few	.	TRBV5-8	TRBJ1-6	CASSLVGGYNSPLHF	TGTGCCAGCAGCTTGGTAGGGGGTTATAATTCACCCCTCCACTTT
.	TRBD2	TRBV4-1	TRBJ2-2	CASSWSGTSVGGELFF	TGCGCCAGCAGCTGGTCCGGGACTAGCGTAGGCGGGGAGCTGTTTTTT
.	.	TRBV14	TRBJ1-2	CASSIDLNYGYTF	TGTGCCAGCAGCATTGACCTTAACTATGGCTACACCTTC
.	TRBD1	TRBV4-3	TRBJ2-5	CASSREDRGQETQYF	TGCGCCAGCAGCCGAGAGGACAGGGGGCAAGAGACCCAGTACTTC
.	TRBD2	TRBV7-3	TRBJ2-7	CASSHSGSSYEQYF	TGTGCCAGCAGTCATAGCGGGAGCTCCTACGAGCAGTACTTC
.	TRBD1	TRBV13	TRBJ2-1	CASSPTSGTGGYNEQFF	TGTGCCAGCAGCCCGACTTCCGGGACAGGGGGATACAATGAGCAGTTCTTC
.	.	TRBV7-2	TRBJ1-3	CASSSEPMPSGNTIYF	TGTGCCAGCAGCTCAGAACCGATGCCCTCTGGAAACACCATATATTTT
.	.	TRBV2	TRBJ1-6	CASSLDNRDGRFYSPLHF	TGTGCCAGCAGTCTTGACAACCGGGACGGGCGGTTTTATTCACCCCTCCACTTT
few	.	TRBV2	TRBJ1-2	CASGTGRYGYTF	TGTGCCAGCGGTACAGGGCGCTATGGCTACACCTTC
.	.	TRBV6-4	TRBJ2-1	CASSDGNRYNEQFF	TGTGCCAGCAGTGACGGGAACCGTTATAATGAGCAGTTCTTC
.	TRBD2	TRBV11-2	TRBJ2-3	CASSLGLAGVPSTDTQYF	TGTGCCAGCAGCTTGGGACTAGCGGGAGTTCCTAGCACAGATACGCAGTATTTT
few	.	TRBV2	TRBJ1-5	CASRGQFPQPQHF	TGTGCCAGCAGAGGACAGTTCCCCCAGCCCCAGCATTTT
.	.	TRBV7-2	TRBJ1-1	CASSLWGLNTEAFF	TGTGCCAGCAGCTTATGGGGCCTGAACACTGAAGCTTTCTTT
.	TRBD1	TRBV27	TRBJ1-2	CASSPRGTGFGGGYTF	TGTGCCAGCAGTCCGCGCGGGACAGGGTTTGGAGGTGGCTACACCTTC
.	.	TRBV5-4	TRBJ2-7	CASSSEGRYEQYF	TGTGCCAGCAGCTCGGAAGGGCGCTACGAGCAGTACTTC
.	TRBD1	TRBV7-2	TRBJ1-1	CASSLAPRGRVNTEAFF	TGTGCCAGCAGCTTAGCCCCCAGGGGGCGGGTGAACACTGAAGCTTTCTTT
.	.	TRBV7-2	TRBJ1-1	CASSLILEGEAFF	TGTGCCAGCAGCTTAATTCTGGAGGGTGAAGCTTTCTTT
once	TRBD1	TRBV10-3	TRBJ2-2	CAIRGTGGGSNTGELFF	TGTGCCATCAGGGGGACAGGGGGCGGCTCGAACACCGGGGAGCTGTTTTTT
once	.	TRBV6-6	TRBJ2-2	CASSSRDGNTGELFF	TGTGCCAGCAGTTCCCGGGACGGGAACACCGGGGAGCTGTTTTTT
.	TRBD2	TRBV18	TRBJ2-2	CASSTGLVGELFF	TGTGCCAGCTCAACGGGACTAGTCGGGGAGCTGTTTTTT
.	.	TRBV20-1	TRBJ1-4	CSAKFDEKLFF	TGCAGTGCTAAGTTCGATGAAAAACTGTTTTTT
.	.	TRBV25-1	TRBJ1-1	CASSPNWDLNTEAFF	TGTGCCAGCAGCCCAAACTGGGACCTGAACACTGAAGCTTTCTTT
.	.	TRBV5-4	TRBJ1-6	CASSLAGGGNSPLHF	TGTGCCAGCAGCTTGGCGGGGGGCGGTAATTCACCCCTCCACTTT
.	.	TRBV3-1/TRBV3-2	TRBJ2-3	CASSQQGDTQYF	TGTGCCAGCAGCCAACAGGGAGATACGCAGTATTTT
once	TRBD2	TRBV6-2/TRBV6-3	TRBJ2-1	CASSYSSLAGEQFF	TGTGCCAGCAGTTACTCGAGTCTAGCGGGGGAGCAGTTCTTC
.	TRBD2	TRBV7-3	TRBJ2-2	CASRLAGRTGELFF	TGTGCCAGCAGACTAGCGGGAAGAACCGGGGAGCTGTTTTTT
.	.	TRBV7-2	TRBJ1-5	CASSSQTDHNQPQHF	TGTGCCAGCAGCTCGCAGACAGACCACAATCAGCCCCAGCATTTT
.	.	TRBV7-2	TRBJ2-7	CASSLVAARWGSYEQYF	TGTGCCAGCAGCTTAGTGGCAGCTAGGTGGGGCTCCTACGAGCAGTACTTC
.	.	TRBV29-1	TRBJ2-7	CSAGSTYEQYF	TGCAGCGCAGGGTCCACCTACGAGCAGTACTTC
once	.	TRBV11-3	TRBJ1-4	CASSLEGKLFF	TGTGCCAGCAGCTTGGAAGGAAAACTGTTTTTT
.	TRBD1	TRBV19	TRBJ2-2	CASRLTTNRGRTGELFF	TGTGCCAGTAGATTAACCACTAACAGGGGGCGCACCGGGGAGCTGTTTTTT
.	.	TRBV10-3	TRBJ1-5	CAISEGAASNQPQHF	TGTGCCATCAGTGAGGGGGCAGCCAGCAATCAGCCCCAGCATTTT
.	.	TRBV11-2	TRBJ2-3	CASSLAAGPSTDTQYF	TGTGCCAGCAGCCTGGCCGCCGGCCCTAGCACAGATACGCAGTATTTT
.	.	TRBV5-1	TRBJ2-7	CASSLGDFAYEQYF	TGCGCCAGCAGCTTGGGTGACTTCGCATACGAGCAGTACTTC
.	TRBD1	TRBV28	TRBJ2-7	CASSRDRVHEQYF	TGTGCCAGCAGTCGAGACAGGGTCCACGAGCAGTACTTC
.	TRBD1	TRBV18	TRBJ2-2	CASSPEVQGDTGELFF	TGTGCCAGCTCACCAGAAGTGCAGGGGGACACCGGGGAGCTGTTTTTT
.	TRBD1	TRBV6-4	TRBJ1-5	CASSADREGNQPQHF	TGTGCCAGCAGTGCTGACAGGGAGGGCAATCAGCCCCAGCATTTT
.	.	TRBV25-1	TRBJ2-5	CASSDYLQETQYF	TGTGCCAGCAGTGACTACCTTCAAGAGACCCAGTACTTC
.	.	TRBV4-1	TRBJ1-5	CASSQEGTGFQPQHF	TGCGCCAGCAGCCAAGAAGGTACAGGGTTTCAGCCCCAGCATTTT
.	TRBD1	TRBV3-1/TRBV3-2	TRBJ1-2	CASSQSGQGGGYTF	TGTGCCAGCAGCCAATCGGGACAGGGGGGCGGCTACACCTTC
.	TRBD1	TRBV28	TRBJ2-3	CASSTYRQGANADTQYF	TGTGCCAGCAGCACATATCGACAGGGGGCAAATGCAGATACGCAGTATTTT
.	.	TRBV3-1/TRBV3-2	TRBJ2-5	CASKIRGGETQYF	TGTGCCAGCAAAATCAGGGGTGGAGAGACCCAGTACTTC